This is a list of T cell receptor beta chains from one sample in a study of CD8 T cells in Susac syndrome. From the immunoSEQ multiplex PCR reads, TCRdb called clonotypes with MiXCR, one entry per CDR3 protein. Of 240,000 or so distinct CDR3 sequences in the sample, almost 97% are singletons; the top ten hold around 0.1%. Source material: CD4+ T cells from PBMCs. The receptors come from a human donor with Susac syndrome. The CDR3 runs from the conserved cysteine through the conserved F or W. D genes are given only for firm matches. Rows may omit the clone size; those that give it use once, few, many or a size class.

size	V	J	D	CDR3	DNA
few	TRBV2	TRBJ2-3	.	CASSVDRGTDTQYF	TGTGCCAGCAGTGTTGACCGGGGCACAGATACGCAGTATTTT
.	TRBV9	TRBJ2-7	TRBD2	CASSVSGTFDEQYF	TGTGCCAGCAGCGTTAGCGGGACATTCGACGAGCAGTACTTC
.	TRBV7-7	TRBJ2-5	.	CASSLDVTGRQETQYF	TGTGCTAGCAGCTTAGATGTAACGGGACGCCAAGAGACCCAGTACTTC
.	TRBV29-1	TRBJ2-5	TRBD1	CSVVRTGSQETQYF	TGCAGCGTTGTCCGGACAGGTAGCCAAGAGACCCAGTACTTC
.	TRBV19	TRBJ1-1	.	CASRQGPYTEAFF	TGTGCCAGTAGGCAGGGGCCATACACTGAAGCTTTCTTT
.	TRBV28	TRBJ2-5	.	CASSSGPAGTQYF	TGTGCCAGCAGTTCTGGACCAGCCGGGACCCAGTACTTC
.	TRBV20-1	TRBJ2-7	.	CSADSGQYSYEQYF	TGCAGTGCTGACTCAGGACAGTACTCCTACGAGCAGTACTTC
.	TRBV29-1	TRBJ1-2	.	CSVWAEIYGYTF	TGCAGCGTGTGGGCCGAGATCTATGGCTACACCTTC
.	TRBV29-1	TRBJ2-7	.	CSVAGARRYEQYF	TGCAGCGTTGCAGGGGCGCGAAGGTACGAGCAGTACTTC
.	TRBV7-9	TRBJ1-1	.	CASISVGDEAFF	TGTGCCAGCATCTCAGTGGGGGATGAAGCTTTCTTT
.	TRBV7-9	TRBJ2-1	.	CASSLVTSWGEQFF	TGTGCCAGCAGCTTAGTAACTAGTTGGGGTGAGCAGTTCTTC
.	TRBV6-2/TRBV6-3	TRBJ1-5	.	CASSYLFDRPNQPQHF	TGTGCCAGCAGTTACCTCTTCGACAGACCCAATCAGCCCCAGCATTTT
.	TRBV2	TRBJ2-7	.	CASSFRLGYEQYF	TGTGCCAGCAGCTTCCGATTGGGCTACGAGCAGTACTTC
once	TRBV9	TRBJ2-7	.	CASSVGATVTSYEQYF	TGTGCCAGCAGCGTAGGGGCCACAGTCACCTCCTACGAGCAGTACTTC